This T cell receptor (beta chain) is from a study of response to subunit inactivated influenza vaccine. Whole-study results and caveats: Authors suggested few new T cells are recruited by each seasonal influenza vaccination.

This clonotype was counted a single time. Its antigen is as yet unknown. Trimming removed 5 bases from V and 4 bases from J, with 22 bases in between. This CDR3 comprises 17 residues. Germline assignment: CDR1 LNHNV and CDR2 YYDKDF (reference sequence). A single record per CDR3 protein comes from TCRdb applying MiXCR to the RT-PCR reads. The sample consists of a few hundred thousand distinct CDR3 sequences, around a fifth of them appearing once. Sequenced here: PBMCs from blood, sampled approximately 20 months after vaccination. The sequence came from a man aged 50 to 69 who received an inactivated influenza vaccine. The chain carries TRBV15 and TRBJ2-3; the D call may be TRBD1 or TRBD2 (5 bases each). The CDR3 DNA reads as TGTGCCACCAGCCAAGACCTATGGGGGAGTTGGGCAGATACGCAGTATTTT. Its translation is CATSQDLWGSWADTQYF.